A single sample is the source of the 22 T cell receptor beta chains below, sequenced in a study of T cells in localized non-small cell lung cancer. Clones were sequenced by immunoSEQ multiplex PCR, and TCRdb holds only the in-frame ones, with some missing. Of 48,000 or so clones in the sample, approximately 80% were seen once. Sequencing was performed on peripheral blood, taken before any cancer treatment. The receptors stem from a man aged 35-75 years with stage I squamous cell lung carcinoma.

The chain carries TRBV5-1 and TRBJ2-7; D is possibly TRBD1 (5 bases). The CDR3 runs to 12 residues. CDR1 and CDR2 from the germline V gene are SGHRS and YFSETQ. V was trimmed by 2 bases and J by 6 bases, leaving 9 bases between them. The CDR3 DNA reads as TGCGCCAGCAGCTTCGACAGTCGCGAGCAGTACTTC. Residues: CASSFDSREQYF.

V is TRBV5-1 and J is TRBJ2-5, with D unclear. The DNA end is more similar to TRBJ2-7, so the J call may be wrong. The CDR3 spans 14 residues. Germline V gives CDR1 SGHRS, CDR2 YFSETQ. CDR3 sequence reads: CASSLEGFSYEQYF. CDR3 nucleotides: TGCGCCAGCAGCTTGGAAGGGTTCTCCTACGAGCAGTACTTC.

J is TRBJ2-3 and V is TRBV10-3; D is ambiguous. The ends were cut back, 6 bases at V and 0 bases at J, with 4 bases in the middle. The CDR3 contains 12 residues. CDR1 is ENHRY and CDR2 is SYGVKD in the germline V gene. The CDR3 here is CAISDSTDTQYF. The CDR3 nucleotides read TGTGCCATCAGCGATAGCACAGATACGCAGTATTTT.

This clone appeared a single time. The chain combines TRBV5-5 with TRBJ2-2; D uncertain. The germline V gene has CDR1 SGHKS and CDR2 YYEKEE (reference sequence). V shed 0 bases and J shed 1 base, with 10 bases lying between them. The length of the CDR3 is 16 residues. CDR3 coding DNA: TGTGCCAGCAGCTTGGGTGGGCCGTTGAACACCGGGGAGCTGTTTTTT. This sequence encodes CASSLGGPLNTGELFF.

The chain has TRBV28 and TRBJ2-5; 10 bases align to TRBD2. CDR1 MDHEN and CDR2 SYDVKM come from the germline V gene. V was clipped by 7 bases and J by 1 base; unmatched bases: 6. The CDR3 extends over 15 amino acids. Written as DNA, the CDR3 is TGTGCCAGCATGAGAAGCGGGGGGGCCCAAGAGACCCAGTACTTC. Translation: CASMRSGGAQETQYF. Based on the CDR3 plus reference TRBV28 and TRBJ2-5, the full variable domain is DVKVTQSSRYLVKRTGEKVFLECVQDMDHENMFWYRQDPGLGLRLIYFSYDVKMKEKGDIPEGYSVSREKKERFSLILESASTNQTSMYLCASMRSGGAQETQYFGPGTRLLVL.

J is TRBJ1-1 and V is TRBV6-1; D unresolved. Looked up from germline, CDR1 is MNHNS and CDR2 is SASEGT. With 3 bases removed from V and 5 bases from J, the gap between germline ends came to 19 bases. The CDR3 sequence is 16 residues long. CDR3 sequence (DNA): TGTGCCAGCAGTGACGGATTAGGGCGCCGAAGAACTGAAGCTTTCTTT. It specifies CASSDGLGRRRTEAFF.

This chain links TRBV5-8 with TRBJ1-6; D is perhaps TRBD1 (5 bases). The V gene's germline CDR1 is SGHTS and CDR2 YDEGEE. The CDR3 runs to 15 residues. V was trimmed by 3 bases and J by 8 bases, leaving 15 bases between them. The CDR3 coding sequence is TGTGCCAGCAGCTCTCTCAGGGTGGAGGATTCACCCCTCCACTTT. It encodes CASSSLRVEDSPLHF.

The CDR3 sequence: CASSLGGVNEKLFF. CDR3 coding DNA: TGTGCCAGCAGCTTAGGGGGAGTTAATGAAAAACTGTTTTTT. The rearrangement uses TRBV7-2 and TRBJ1-4, with D hard to call. Germline CDR1 SGHTA, CDR2 FQGNSA. This CDR3 has 14 residues. Trimming removed 1 base from V and 4 bases from J, with 7 bases in between.

The V and J genes are TRBV9 and TRBJ2-2; D is perhaps TRBD2 (6 bases). V was cut by 2 bases and J by 4 bases, with 12 bases left in between. Germline V lookup: CDR1 SGDLS, CDR2 YYNGEE. The CDR3 covers 15 residues. CDR3 nucleotides: TGTGCCAGCAGCGTTGGGGGGTGGGGCACCGGGGAGCTGTTTTTT. As protein: CASSVGGWGTGELFF.

This clone was observed once. The V call is TRBV2, the J call TRBJ1-3; 7 nucleotides line up with TRBD1. CDR3 length: 17 residues. The germline V gene has CDR1 SNHLY and CDR2 FYNNEI. With 8 bases clipped from V and 0 bases from J, the junction kept 13 bases outside the gene matches. CDR3 bases: TGTGCCAGCGCCAGCCCCAAACAGGGGACCTCTGGAAACACCATATATTTT. Translated: CASASPKQGTSGNTIYF.

This chain joins TRBV5-5 and TRBJ1-2; D may be TRBD1 (5 bases). Germline V gene sequence: CDR1 SGHKS, CDR2 YYEKEE (reference sequence). The CDR3 loop spans 16 amino acids. The ends were cut back, 4 bases at V and 4 bases at J, with 20 bases in the middle. The chain's CDR3 is CASSKPGTELFYGYTF. Written as DNA, the CDR3 is TGTGCCAGCAGCAAACCCGGGACGGAATTATTCTATGGCTACACCTTC.

The V and J genes are TRBV9 and TRBJ2-3; D is unresolved. Trimming shortened V by 4 bases and J by 5 bases, and 14 bases separated the two germline ends. The CDR3 extends over 14 amino acids. The V gene's germline CDR1 is SGDLS and CDR2 YYNGEE. In DNA, the CDR3 is TGTGCCAGCAGCCTTGATGAACGAGGAGATACGCAGTATTTT. It encodes CASSLDERGDTQYF.

The chain recombines TRBV7-2 with TRBJ1-6, with D maybe TRBD1 (6 bases). The CDR3 spans 15 residues. V was pared by 1 base and J by 6 bases, with 10 bases between. Per the germline V gene, CDR1 is SGHTA and CDR2 is FQGNSA. The CDR3 reads CASSLGGTPNSPLHF. The CDR3 nucleotides are TGTGCCAGCAGCTTAGGAGGGACACCTAATTCACCCCTCCACTTT.

This clone appeared a single time. The rearrangement joins TRBV27 to TRBJ1-2, with D perhaps TRBD1 (6 bases). Trimming stripped 5 bases from V and 2 bases from J, with 6 bases between. The CDR3 has 12 amino acids. Germline CDR1 and CDR2: MNHEY and SMNVEV (reference sequence). Here the CDR3 DNA reads TGTGCCAGCAGTACAGGGAACTATGGCTACACCTTC. Protein sequence: CASSTGNYGYTF.

The J gene is TRBJ1-1, the V gene TRBV6-5; tentative D call: TRBD1 (5 bases). This CDR3 spans 14 amino acids. Looked up from germline, CDR1 is MNHEY and CDR2 is SVGAGI. Trimming stripped 1 base from V and 5 bases from J, with 11 bases between. CDR3 nucleotide sequence: TGTGCCAGCAGTTACTATTCAGGGCGAACTGAAGCTTTCTTT. Translating gives CASSYYSGRTEAFF.

This clone was counted a few times. The rearrangement links TRBV10-3 to TRBJ2-1, with 9 bases that match TRBD1. This CDR3 has 15 amino acids. V trimming: 6 bases; J trimming: 4 bases; junction bases outside the gene matches: 7. Germline lookup yields CDR1 ENHRY and CDR2 SYGVKD. CDR3 amino acids: CAIRPQQGAYNEQFF. CDR3 sequence (DNA): TGTGCCATCAGACCCCAACAGGGGGCGTACAATGAGCAGTTCTTC.

The sample holds a few counts of this clone. J is TRBJ1-2 and V is TRBV20-1; unclear D gene. V was clipped by 0 bases and J by 7 bases, with 6 bases between them. Germline CDR1 is DFQATT and CDR2 is SNEGSKA (reference sequence). CDR3 length equals 11 residues. This chain's CDR3 is CSARELFGYTF. The CDR3 nucleotides read TGCAGTGCTAGAGAGCTTTTTGGCTACACCTTC.

CDR3 sequence reads: CATGDRQETQYF. The CDR3, as DNA: TGTGCCACCGGGGACCGACAAGAGACCCAGTACTTC. The chain joins TRBV2 to TRBJ2-5; D assignment may be TRBD1 or TRBD2 (5 bases each). Trimming removed 10 bases from V and 2 bases from J, with 11 bases in between. The germline CDR1 and CDR2 sequences are SNHLY and FYNNEI. The CDR3 has 12 residues. Filled out from reference TRBV2 and TRBJ2-5, the complete variable domain reads EPEVTQTPSHQVTQMGQEVILRCVPISNHLYFYWYRQILGQKVEFLVSFYNNEISEKSEIFDDQFSVERPDGSNFTLKIRSTKLEDSAMYFCATGDRQETQYFGPGTRLLVL.

The J gene is TRBJ1-6, the V gene TRBV5-8, with 9 bases matching TRBD1. Trimming took 5 bases from V and 9 from J; bases not matched to a gene: 6. Germline loops: CDR1 SGHTS, CDR2 YDEGEE. The CDR3 runs 14 residues. The DNA of the CDR3 is TGTGCCAGCAGGACAACAGGGGGCCCTTCACCCCTCCACTTT. Protein sequence: CASRTTGGPSPLHF.

V gene TRBV18 combines with J gene TRBJ2-1; possibly TRBD1 for D (6 bases). V shed 1 base and J shed 8 bases, with 15 bases lying between them. The CDR3 is 15 residues long. CDR1 KGHSH and CDR2 LQKENI come from the germline V gene. CDR3 sequence: CASSPQQGADHEQFF. The CDR3 coding sequence is TGTGCCAGCTCACCACAACAGGGAGCGGACCATGAGCAGTTCTTC. Full variable domain (rest looked up from reference TRBV18 and TRBJ2-1): NAGVMQNPRHLVRRRGQEARLRCSPMKGHSHVYWYRQLPEEGLKFMVYLQKENIIDESGMPKERFSAEFPKEGPSILRIQQVVRGDSAAYFCASSPQQGADHEQFFGPGTRLTVL.

The chain joins TRBV11-2 to TRBJ2-7; 15 bases match TRBD2. This CDR3 has 17 amino acids. Germline CDR1 is SGHAT and CDR2 is FQNNGV. V shed 5 bases, J shed 5 bases, and the junction held 10 bases outside the gene matches. The chain's CDR3 is CASSPERTSGGANEQYF. The CDR3, as DNA: TGTGCCAGCAGCCCTGAGAGGACTAGCGGGGGGGCGAACGAGCAGTACTTC.

The rearrangement joins TRBV29-1 to TRBJ2-7; D possibly corresponds to TRBD1 (5 bases). Trimming left V 7 bases short and J 4 bases short, with 20 bases between. The germline gives CDR1 SQVTM, CDR2 ANQGSEA. The CDR3 spans 14 residues. The CDR3 here is CSARLGQQGYEQYF. CDR3 in DNA: TGCAGCGCGCGTTTGGGGCAGCAGGGATACGAGCAGTACTTC.